A single TCR beta chain is shown here with its context. These data belong to a study of blood T cell repertoires in COVID-19. Looking at the study overall: PBMCs, B-cell-depleted T cells, or T cells were the source of the cDNA or gDNA that made up the material.

Participants had their cohort set by participant-reported clinical history. The study counted Cohort 3 donors as recovered given two negative PCRs, clearance, or symptom resolution. Using immunoSEQ multiplex PCR, the repertoire was profiled, and TCRdb retains in-frame clones only, with some absent. The sample includes approximately 160,000 clones, around 80% of them seen just once. Germline values: CDR1 LNHDA, CDR2 SQIVND (reference sequence). The CDR3 totals 14 residues. Trimming left V 2 bases short and J 9 bases short, with 14 bases between. The rearrangement joins TRBV19 to TRBJ1-5; D not resolved. The sample comprised PBMCs or T cells enriched from blood (not recorded which). This sequence originates from a man aged 50 or older who had recovered from COVID-19. CDR3 residues: CASSISGYGGPQHF. The CDR3 DNA reads TGTGCCAGTAGTATATCTGGGTATGGCGGGCCCCAGCATTTT.